Listed below are T cell receptor beta chains from one sample, sequenced in a study of blood T cell repertoires in COVID-19. Measured with immunoSEQ multiplex PCR; TCRdb has only the in-frame clones, and not every one. The sample includes about 300,000 clones, roughly nine tenths of them seen just once. The specimen sequenced was PBMCs or T cells enriched from blood (not recorded which). The receptors shown here come from a woman between 50 and 59 years old who had been exposed to COVID-19. Each CDR3 is given with its conserved first and last residue. The D gene is left open where the match is weak. Only part of the rows carry a size: once, few, many, or a class if the clone is expanded.

size: -
J: TRBJ2-7
D: -
V: TRBV5-1
DNA: TGCGCCAGCAGCTTGGCAGGCAGCTCCTACGAGCAGTACTTC
CDR3: CASSLAGSSYEQYF

size: -
J: TRBJ2-7
D: -
V: TRBV5-1
DNA: TGCGCCAGCAGCTTGGACGGACAGTCGTCCGAGCAGTACTTC
CDR3: CASSLDGQSSEQYF

size: -
J: TRBJ1-5
D: TRBD1
V: TRBV3-1/TRBV3-2
DNA: TGTGCCAGCAGCCAATTTTCAGGGGGGCATCAGCCCCAGCATTTT
CDR3: CASSQFSGGHQPQHF

size: -
J: TRBJ1-1
D: -
V: TRBV27
DNA: TGTGCCAGCGGCAGGGTTATGTGGGGGAACACTGAAGCTTTCTTT
CDR3: CASGRVMWGNTEAFF

size: -
J: TRBJ1-2
D: TRBD1
V: TRBV28
DNA: TGTGCCAGCAGTTCTCCAGGGGGATTGGAAGGCTACACCTTC
CDR3: CASSSPGGLEGYTF

size: -
J: TRBJ2-2
D: TRBD1
V: TRBV2
DNA: TGTGCCAGCGGTACGTTGGGACAGTACACCGGGGAGCTGTTTTTT
CDR3: CASGTLGQYTGELFF

size: -
J: TRBJ2-2
D: TRBD1
V: TRBV28
DNA: TGTGCCAGCACCTCAGGACAGGGTTATTCCGGGGAGCTGTTTTTT
CDR3: CASTSGQGYSGELFF

size: -
J: TRBJ2-5
D: TRBD2
V: TRBV5-4
DNA: TGTGCCAGCAGCCCTGGACTAGCGGAAGAGACCCAGTACTTC
CDR3: CASSPGLAEETQYF

size: -
J: TRBJ2-3
D: TRBD1
V: TRBV7-9
DNA: TGTGCCAGCCTACAGGGGGACCCACCAGATACGCAGTATTTT
CDR3: CASLQGDPPDTQYF

size: once
J: TRBJ2-7
D: TRBD1
V: TRBV2
DNA: TGTGCCAGCAGAGCAAGGGACAGGGTTACTTCGTACGAGCAGTACTTC
CDR3: CASRARDRVTSYEQYF